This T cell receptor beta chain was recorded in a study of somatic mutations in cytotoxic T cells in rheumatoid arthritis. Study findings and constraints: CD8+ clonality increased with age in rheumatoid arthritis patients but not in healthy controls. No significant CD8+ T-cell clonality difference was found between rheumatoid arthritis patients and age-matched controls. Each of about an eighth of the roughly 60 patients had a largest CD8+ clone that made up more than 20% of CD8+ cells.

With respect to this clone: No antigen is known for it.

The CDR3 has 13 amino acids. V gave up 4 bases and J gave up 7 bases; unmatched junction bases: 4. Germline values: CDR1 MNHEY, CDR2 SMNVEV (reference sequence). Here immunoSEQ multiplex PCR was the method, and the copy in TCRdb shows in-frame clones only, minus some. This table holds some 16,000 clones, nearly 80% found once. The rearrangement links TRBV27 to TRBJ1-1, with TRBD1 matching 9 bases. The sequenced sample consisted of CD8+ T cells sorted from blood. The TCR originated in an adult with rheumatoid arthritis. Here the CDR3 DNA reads TGTGCCAGCAGTTGGGACAGGGCAAGTGAAGCTTTCTTT. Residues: CASSWDRASEAFF.